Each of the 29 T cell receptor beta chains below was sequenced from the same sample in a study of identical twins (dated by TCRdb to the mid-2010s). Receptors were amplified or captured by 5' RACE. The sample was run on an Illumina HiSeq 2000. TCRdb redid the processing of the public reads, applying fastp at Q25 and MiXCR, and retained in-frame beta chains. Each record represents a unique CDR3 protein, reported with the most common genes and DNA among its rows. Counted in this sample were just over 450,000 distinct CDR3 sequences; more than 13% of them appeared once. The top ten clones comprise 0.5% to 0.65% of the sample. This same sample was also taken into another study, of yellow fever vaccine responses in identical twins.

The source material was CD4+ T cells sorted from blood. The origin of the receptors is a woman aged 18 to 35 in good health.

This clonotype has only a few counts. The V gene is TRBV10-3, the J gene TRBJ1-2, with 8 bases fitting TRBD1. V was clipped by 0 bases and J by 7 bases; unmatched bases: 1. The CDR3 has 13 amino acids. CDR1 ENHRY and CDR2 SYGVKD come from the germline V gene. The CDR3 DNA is TGTGCCATCAGTGAGTCGGACAGGGTTGGCTACACCTTC. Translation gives CAISESDRVGYTF.

CDR3 in DNA: TGCGCCAGCAGCCAAGAACAGTGGGTTTCTGGGGCCAACGTCCTGACTTTC. Its translation: CASSQEQWVSGANVLTF. This chain connects TRBV4-3 to TRBJ2-6; D is uncertain. Germline CDR1 is LGHNA and CDR2 is YSLEER. The germline V and J ends were trimmed by 0 bases and 1 base, with 10 bases remaining between them. The CDR3 runs to 17 residues.

In nucleotides, the CDR3 is TGTGCCACCAGCAGAGATCGTGCAGTGCAGTACTTC. Amino acids: CATSRDRAVQYF. The rearrangement links TRBV15 to TRBJ2-7; D is ambiguous. Germline CDR1 and CDR2: LNHNV and YYDKDF (reference sequence). The CDR3 runs to 12 residues. V lost 0 bases and J 9 bases, leaving 9 bases between the germline ends.

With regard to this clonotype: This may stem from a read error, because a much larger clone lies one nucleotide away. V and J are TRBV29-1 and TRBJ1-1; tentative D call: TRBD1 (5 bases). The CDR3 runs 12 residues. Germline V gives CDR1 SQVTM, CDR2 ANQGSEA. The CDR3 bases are TGCAGCGTTGGTAGGGGAGACACTGAAGCTTCCTTT. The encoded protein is CSVGRGDTEASF.

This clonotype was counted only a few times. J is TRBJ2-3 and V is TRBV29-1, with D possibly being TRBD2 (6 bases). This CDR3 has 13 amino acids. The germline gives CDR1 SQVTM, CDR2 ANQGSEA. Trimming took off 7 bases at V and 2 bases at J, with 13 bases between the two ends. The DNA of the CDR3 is TGCAGCGCAGGGTGGGGACTCACAGATACGCAGTATTTT. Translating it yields CSAGWGLTDTQYF.

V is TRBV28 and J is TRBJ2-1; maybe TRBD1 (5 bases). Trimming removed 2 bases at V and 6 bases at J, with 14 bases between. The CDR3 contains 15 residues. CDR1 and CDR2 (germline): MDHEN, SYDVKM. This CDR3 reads CASSLGYSRGNEQFF. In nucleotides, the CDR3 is TGTGCCAGCAGTTTAGGTTACAGTAGGGGCAATGAGCAGTTCTTC.

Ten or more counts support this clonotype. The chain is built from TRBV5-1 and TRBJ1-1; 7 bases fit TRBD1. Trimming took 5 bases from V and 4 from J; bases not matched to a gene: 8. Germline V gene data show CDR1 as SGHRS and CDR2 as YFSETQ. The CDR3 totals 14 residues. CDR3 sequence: CASRGTVSVTEAFF. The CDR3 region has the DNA TGCGCCAGCAGGGGGACAGTCAGTGTCACTGAAGCTTTCTTT.

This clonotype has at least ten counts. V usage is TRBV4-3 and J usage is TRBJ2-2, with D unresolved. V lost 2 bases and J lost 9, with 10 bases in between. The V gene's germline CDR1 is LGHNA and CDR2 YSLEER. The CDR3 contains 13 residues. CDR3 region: CASSQSRARELFF. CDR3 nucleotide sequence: TGCGCCAGCAGCCAATCACGAGCAAGGGAGCTGTTTTTT.

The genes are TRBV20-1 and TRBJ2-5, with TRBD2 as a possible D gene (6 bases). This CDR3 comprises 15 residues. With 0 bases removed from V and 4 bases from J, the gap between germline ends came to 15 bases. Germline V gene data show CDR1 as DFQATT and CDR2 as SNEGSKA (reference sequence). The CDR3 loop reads CSARDPLLARETQYF. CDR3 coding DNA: TGCAGTGCTAGAGATCCGTTGCTAGCGCGAGAGACCCAGTACTTC.

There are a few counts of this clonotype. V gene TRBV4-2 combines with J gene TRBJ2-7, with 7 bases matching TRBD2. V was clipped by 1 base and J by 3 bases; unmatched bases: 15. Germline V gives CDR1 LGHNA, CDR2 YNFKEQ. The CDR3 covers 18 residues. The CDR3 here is CASSQGPYRLATGYEQYF. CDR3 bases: TGTGCCAGCAGCCAAGGACCTTATAGACTAGCTACCGGCTACGAGCAGTACTTC.

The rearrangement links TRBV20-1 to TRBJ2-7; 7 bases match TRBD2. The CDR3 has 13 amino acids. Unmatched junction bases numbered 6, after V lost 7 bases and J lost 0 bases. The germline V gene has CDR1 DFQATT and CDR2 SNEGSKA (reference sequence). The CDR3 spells CSGSGISSYEQYF. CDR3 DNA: TGCAGTGGGAGCGGGATCTCCTCCTACGAGCAGTACTTC.

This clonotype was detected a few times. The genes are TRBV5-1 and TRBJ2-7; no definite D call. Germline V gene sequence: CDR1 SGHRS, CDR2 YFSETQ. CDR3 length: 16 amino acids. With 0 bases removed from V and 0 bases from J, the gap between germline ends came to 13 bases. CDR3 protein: CASSLVTGRSSYEQYF. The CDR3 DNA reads TGCGCCAGCAGCTTGGTTACTGGCAGGAGCTCCTACGAGCAGTACTTC.

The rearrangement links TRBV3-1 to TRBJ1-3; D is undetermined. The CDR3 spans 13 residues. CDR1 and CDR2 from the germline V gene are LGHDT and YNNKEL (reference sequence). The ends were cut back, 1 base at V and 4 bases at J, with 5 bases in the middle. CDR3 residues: CASSQVAGNTIYF. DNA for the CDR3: TGTGCCAGCAGCCAAGTCGCGGGAAACACCATATATTTT.

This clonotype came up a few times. CDR3 sequence: CASISGYGYTF. DNA of the CDR3: TGTGCCAGCATCTCCGGCTATGGCTACACCTTC. J is TRBJ1-2 and V is TRBV28; D gene unclear. Between the trimmed V and J ends, which lost 7 bases and 4 bases, there was a span of 7 bases. This CDR3 has 11 amino acids. Per the germline V gene, CDR1 is MDHEN and CDR2 is SYDVKM.

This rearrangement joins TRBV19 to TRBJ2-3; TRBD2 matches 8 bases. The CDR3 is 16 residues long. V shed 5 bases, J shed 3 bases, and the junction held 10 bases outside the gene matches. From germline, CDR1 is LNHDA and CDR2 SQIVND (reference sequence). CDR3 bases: TGTGCCAGTAGTCCCACTCCGGGACTAGAAACAGATACGCAGTATTTT. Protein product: CASSPTPGLETDTQYF.

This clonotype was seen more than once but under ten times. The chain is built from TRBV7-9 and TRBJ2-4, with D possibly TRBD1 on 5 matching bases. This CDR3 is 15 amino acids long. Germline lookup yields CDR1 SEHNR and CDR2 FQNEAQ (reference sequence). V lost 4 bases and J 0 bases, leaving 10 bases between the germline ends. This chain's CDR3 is CASSSRAVAKNIQYF. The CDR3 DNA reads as TGTGCCAGCAGCTCCAGGGCGGTAGCCAAAAACATTCAGTACTTC. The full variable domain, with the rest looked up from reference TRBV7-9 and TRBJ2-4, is DTGVSQNPRHKITKRGQNVTFRCDPISEHNRLYWYRQTLGQGPEFLTYFQNEAQLEKSRLLSDRFSAERPKGSFSTLEIQRTEQGDSAMYLCASSSRAVAKNIQYFGAGTRLSVL.

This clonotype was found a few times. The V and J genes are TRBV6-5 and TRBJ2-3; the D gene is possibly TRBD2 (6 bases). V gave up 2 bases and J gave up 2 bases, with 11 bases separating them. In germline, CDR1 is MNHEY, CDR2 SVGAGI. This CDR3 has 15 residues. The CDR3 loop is CASSYLGTFTDTQYF. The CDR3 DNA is TGTGCCAGCAGTTACCTCGGGACTTTCACAGATACGCAGTATTTT.

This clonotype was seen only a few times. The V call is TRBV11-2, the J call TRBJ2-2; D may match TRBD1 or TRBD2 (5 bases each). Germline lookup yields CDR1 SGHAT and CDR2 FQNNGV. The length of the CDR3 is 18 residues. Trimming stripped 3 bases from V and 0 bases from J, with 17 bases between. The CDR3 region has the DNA TGTGCCAGCAGCTTCCGGGACCTACGGGACGCGAACACCGGGGAGCTGTTTTTT. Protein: CASSFRDLRDANTGELFF. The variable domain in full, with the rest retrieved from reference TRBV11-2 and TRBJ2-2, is EAGVAQSPRYKIIEKRQSVAFWCNPISGHATLYWYQQILGQGPKLLIQFQNNGVVDDSQLPKDRFSAERLKGVDSTLKIQPAKLEDSAVYLCASSFRDLRDANTGELFFGEGSRLTVL.

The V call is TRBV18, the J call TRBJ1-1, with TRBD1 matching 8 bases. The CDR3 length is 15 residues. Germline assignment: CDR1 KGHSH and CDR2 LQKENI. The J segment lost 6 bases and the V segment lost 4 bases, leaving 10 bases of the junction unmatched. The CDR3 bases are TGTGCCAGCTCACAGGTGGACAGGGTCAACGCTGAAGCTTTCTTT. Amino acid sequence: CASSQVDRVNAEAFF.

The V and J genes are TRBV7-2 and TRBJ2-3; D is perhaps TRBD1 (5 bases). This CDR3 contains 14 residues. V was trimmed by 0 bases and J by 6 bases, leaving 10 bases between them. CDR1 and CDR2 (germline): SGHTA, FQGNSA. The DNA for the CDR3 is TGTGCCAGCAGCTTAGCCTGGGGCGGTGATACGCAGTATTTT. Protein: CASSLAWGGDTQYF.

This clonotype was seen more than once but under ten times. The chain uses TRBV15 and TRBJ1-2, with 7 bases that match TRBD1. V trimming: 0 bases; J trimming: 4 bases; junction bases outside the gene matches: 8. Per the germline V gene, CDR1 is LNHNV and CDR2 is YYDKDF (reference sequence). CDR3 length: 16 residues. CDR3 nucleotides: TGTGCCACCAGCAGAGATACAGACAGGGTGGTCTATGGCTACACCTTC. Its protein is CATSRDTDRVVYGYTF.

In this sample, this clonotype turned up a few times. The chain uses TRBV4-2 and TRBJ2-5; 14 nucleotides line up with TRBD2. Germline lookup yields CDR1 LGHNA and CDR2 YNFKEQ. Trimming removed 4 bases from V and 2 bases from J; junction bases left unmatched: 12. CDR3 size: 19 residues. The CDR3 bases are TGTGCCAGCAGCCGCGCGGGGACTAGCGGGAGAGGGGGTCAAGAGACCCAGTACTTC. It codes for CASSRAGTSGRGGQETQYF.

The CDR3 protein is CASSLGLQGNQPQHF. The DNA for the CDR3 is TGTGCCAGCAGCTTGGGACTACAGGGCAATCAGCCCCAGCATTTT. The J gene is TRBJ1-5, the V gene TRBV5-5; D is possibly TRBD1 (5 bases). Germline V gene sequence: CDR1 SGHKS, CDR2 YYEKEE (reference sequence). The V end lost 0 bases, the J end lost 2 bases, and 9 bases lay between the germline ends. CDR3 size: 15 residues.

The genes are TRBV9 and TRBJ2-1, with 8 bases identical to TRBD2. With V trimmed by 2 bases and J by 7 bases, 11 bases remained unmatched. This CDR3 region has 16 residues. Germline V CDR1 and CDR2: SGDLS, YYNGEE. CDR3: CASSVGPGLVGNEQFF. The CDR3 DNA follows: TGTGCCAGCAGCGTTGGGCCGGGACTAGTCGGTAATGAGCAGTTCTTC.

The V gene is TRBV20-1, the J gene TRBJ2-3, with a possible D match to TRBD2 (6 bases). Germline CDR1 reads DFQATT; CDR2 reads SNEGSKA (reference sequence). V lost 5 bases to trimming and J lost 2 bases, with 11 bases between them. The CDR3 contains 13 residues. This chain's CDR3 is CSAREYDTDTQYF. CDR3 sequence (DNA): TGCAGTGCTCGGGAGTACGACACAGATACGCAGTATTTT.

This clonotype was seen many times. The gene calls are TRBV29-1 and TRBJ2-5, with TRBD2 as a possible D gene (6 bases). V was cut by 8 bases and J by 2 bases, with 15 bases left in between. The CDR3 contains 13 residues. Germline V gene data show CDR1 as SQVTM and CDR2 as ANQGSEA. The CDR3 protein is CSFPPGGQETQYF. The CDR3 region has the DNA TGCAGCTTCCCCCCCGGGGGACAAGAGACCCAGTACTTC.

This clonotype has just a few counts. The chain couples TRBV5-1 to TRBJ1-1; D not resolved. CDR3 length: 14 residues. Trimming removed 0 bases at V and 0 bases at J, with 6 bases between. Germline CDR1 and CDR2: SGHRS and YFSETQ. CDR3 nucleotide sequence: TGCGCCAGCAGCTTGGAATCGATGAACACTGAAGCTTTCTTT. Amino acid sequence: CASSLESMNTEAFF.

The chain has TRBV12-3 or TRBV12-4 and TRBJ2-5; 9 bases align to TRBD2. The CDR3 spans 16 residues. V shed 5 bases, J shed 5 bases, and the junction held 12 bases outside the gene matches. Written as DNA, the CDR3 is TGTGCCAGCAGTCCCTGGTTTAGCGGGAGTGGGGAGACCCAGTACTTC. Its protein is CASSPWFSGSGETQYF.

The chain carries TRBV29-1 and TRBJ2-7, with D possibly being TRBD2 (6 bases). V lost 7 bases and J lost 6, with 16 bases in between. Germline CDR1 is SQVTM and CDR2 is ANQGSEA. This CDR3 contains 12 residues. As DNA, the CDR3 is TGCAGCGGGACCTCTAGCGTTGGCGAGCAGTACTTC. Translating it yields CSGTSSVGEQYF.